Presented here are 15 T cell receptor beta chains from one specimen sequenced in a study of CD8 T cells in Susac syndrome. It was with random hexamers that roughly 0.45 to 1 ug RNA was reverse transcribed. TCRdb processed the immunoSEQ multiplex PCR reads anew with MiXCR; each CDR3 protein has one entry. The data contain over 95,000 distinct CDR3 sequences, around nine tenths of them singletons. The sequenced sample consisted of CD4+ T cells from PBMCs. Every receptor here comes from a human donor in good health.

This chain uses TRBV9 with TRBJ2-1, with D perhaps being TRBD1 or TRBD2 (5 bases each). Deletions cut 4 bases from V and 7 bases from J, with 21 bases between. Germline V CDR1 and CDR2: SGDLS, YYNGEE. This CDR3 region has 16 residues. DNA for the CDR3: TGTGCCAGCAGCACCTCCGGGGCCTCTTTATTGAATGAGCAGTTCTTC. It encodes CASSTSGASLLNEQFF. Combining the CDR3 with reference TRBV9 and TRBJ2-1 gives the whole variable domain DSGVTQTPKHLITATGQRVTLRCSPRSGDLSVYWYQQSLDQGLQFLIQYYNGEERAKGNILERFSAQQFPDLHSELNLSSLELGDSALYFCASSTSGASLLNEQFFGPGTRLTVL.

The chain joins TRBV3-1 to TRBJ2-6, with 10 bases identical to TRBD1. Germline CDR1 LGHDT, CDR2 YNNKEL (reference sequence). The CDR3 is 18 residues long. Losses at the gene ends were 5 bases for V and 0 bases for J; bases not matched to a gene: 7. The CDR3 is CASSARRDRGSGANVLTF. The DNA of the CDR3 is TGTGCCAGCAGCGCCCGCCGGGACAGGGGCTCTGGGGCCAACGTCCTGACTTTC.

The V and J genes are TRBV11-2 and TRBJ2-5, with 9 bases identical to TRBD1. The CDR3 is 18 amino acids. From germline, CDR1 is SGHAT and CDR2 FQNNGV. J was trimmed by 2 bases and V by 1 base; bases with no gene match: 11. The CDR3 loop reads CASSLVGGTGSLQETQYF. Here the CDR3 DNA reads TGTGCCAGCAGCTTAGTCGGAGGGACAGGGAGTTTACAAGAGACCCAGTACTTC.

This chain uses TRBV20-1 with TRBJ2-5; D call uncertain. CDR1 is DFQATT and CDR2 is SNEGSKA in the germline V gene (reference sequence). V gave up 5 bases and J gave up 2 bases, with 12 bases separating them. The CDR3 loop spans 13 amino acids. CDR3 sequence: CSAALTVQETQYF. The CDR3 nucleotides read TGCAGTGCTGCTTTGACGGTACAAGAGACCCAGTACTTC.

The V gene is TRBV7-3, the J gene TRBJ2-5; 10 positions agree with TRBD2. The CDR3 consists of 17 residues. V trimming: 2 bases; J trimming: 4 bases; junction bases outside the gene matches: 10. From germline, CDR1 is SGHTA and CDR2 FQGTGA. The CDR3 DNA sequence: TGTGCCAGCAGCTTAGGTGCCGGGACTAGCGAGGGAGAGACCCAGTACTTC. It is translated as CASSLGAGTSEGETQYF. Full variable domain (rest looked up from reference TRBV7-3 and TRBJ2-5): GAGVSQTPSNKVTEKGKYVELRCDPISGHTALYWYRQSLGQGPEFLIYFQGTGAADDSGLPNDRFFAVRPEGSVSTLKIQRTERGDSAVYLCASSLGAGTSEGETQYFGPGTRLLVL.

This chain links TRBV7-8 with TRBJ2-2; D is perhaps TRBD2 (6 bases). V dropped 3 bases and J dropped 3 bases, with 8 bases sitting between them. The CDR3 has 14 amino acids. From germline, CDR1 is SGHVS and CDR2 FQNEAQ. The chain's CDR3 is CASSFRGYTGELFF. CDR3 bases: TGTGCCAGCAGCTTCCGGGGGTACACCGGGGAGCTGTTTTTT.

The chain recombines TRBV6-2 or TRBV6-3 with TRBJ1-4; D not resolved. This CDR3 spans 15 amino acids. Germline V gene sequence: CDR1 MNHEY, CDR2 SVGEGT. The V and J ends lost 5 bases and 0 bases respectively, with 10 bases between them. CDR3 DNA: TGTGCCAGCAGTCGTCGGGATGCAACTAATGAAAAACTGTTTTTT. Its protein product is CASSRRDATNEKLFF.

The chain joins TRBV7-9 to TRBJ1-2; 11 bases align to TRBD1. The ends lost 5 bases at V and 7 bases at J; junction bases unmatched: 9. CDR1 and CDR2 (germline): SEHNR, FQNEAQ (reference sequence). This CDR3 has 15 residues. The CDR3 DNA sequence: TGTGCCAGCAGCGAGGACAGGGGGCACGTTGGTGGCTACACCTTC. Protein product: CASSEDRGHVGGYTF.

With regard to this clonotype: The DNA is left out, because the CDR3 cannot be placed on it with certainty; the CDR3 is given as TCRdb lists it. This CDR3 reads CSATPSDGYTF. This chain uses TRBV29-1 with TRBJ1-2. Germline V gene sequence: CDR1 SQVTM, CDR2 ANQGSEA. From its first to its last residue, the CDR3 has 11 amino acids.

This rearrangement joins TRBV7-9 to TRBJ2-1, with 7 bases matching TRBD1. CDR1 SEHNR and CDR2 FQNEAQ come from the germline V gene (reference sequence). V gave up 7 bases and J gave up 6 bases; unmatched junction bases: 12. This CDR3 has 15 amino acids. CDR3 sequence (DNA): TGTGCCAGCACCGCAACCATGCAGGGGGTCAATGAGCAGTTCTTC. Translated, it gives CASTATMQGVNEQFF. The whole variable domain, filled in from reference TRBV7-9 and TRBJ2-1, reads DTGVSQNPRHKITKRGQNVTFRCDPISEHNRLYWYRQTLGQGPEFLTYFQNEAQLEKSRLLSDRFSAERPKGSFSTLEIQRTEQGDSAMYLCASTATMQGVNEQFFGPGTRLTVL.

The chain links TRBV29-1 to TRBJ2-3, with D maybe TRBD1 (6 bases). This CDR3 has 12 residues. V lost 4 bases to trimming and J lost 7 bases, with 12 bases between them. Germline CDR1 is SQVTM and CDR2 is ANQGSEA. The CDR3 sequence: CSVGAQGNTQYF. The CDR3 DNA sequence: TGCAGCGTTGGGGCGCAGGGGAATACGCAGTATTTT.

This rearrangement joins TRBV7-2 to TRBJ2-5; D may be TRBD1 (5 bases). CDR3 size: 14 residues. V lost 4 bases, J lost 2 bases, and 11 bases lay in between. CDR1 is SGHTA and CDR2 is FQGNSA in the germline V gene. The CDR3 here is CASSSPGPQETQYF. CDR3 nucleotide sequence: TGTGCCAGCAGCTCGCCAGGGCCTCAAGAGACCCAGTACTTC.

This clonotype is a singleton in its sample. The chain links TRBV6-5 to TRBJ1-5; D is unresolved. Germline V gene sequence: CDR1 MNHEY, CDR2 SVGAGI. The CDR3 is made up of 14 amino acids. Trimming pared 5 bases from V and 3 bases from J, leaving 11 bases between. CDR3 residues: CASSPGPLNQPQHF. The CDR3, as DNA: TGTGCCAGCAGTCCCGGGCCGCTCAATCAGCCCCAGCATTTT.

The chain is built from TRBV7-3 and TRBJ2-1; TRBD2 agrees at 8 bases. Germline CDR1 is SGHTA and CDR2 is FQGTGA. Losses at the gene ends were 3 bases for V and 7 bases for J; bases not matched to a gene: 8. CDR3 size: 15 residues. As DNA, the CDR3 is TGTGCCAGCAGCTTCGACCGAGCGGGGGTGAATGAGCAGTTCTTC. Translation gives CASSFDRAGVNEQFF.

The chain carries TRBV7-2 and TRBJ2-1, with 8 bases lining up with TRBD1. Germline CDR1 reads SGHTA; CDR2 reads FQGNSA. The CDR3 length is 15 residues. Trimming at V came to 5 bases and at J to 1 base, leaving 4 bases not matched to a gene. The CDR3 region has the DNA TGTGCCAGCAGCCCCGACAGGGGATCCTACAATGAGCAGTTCTTC. Translating it yields CASSPDRGSYNEQFF.